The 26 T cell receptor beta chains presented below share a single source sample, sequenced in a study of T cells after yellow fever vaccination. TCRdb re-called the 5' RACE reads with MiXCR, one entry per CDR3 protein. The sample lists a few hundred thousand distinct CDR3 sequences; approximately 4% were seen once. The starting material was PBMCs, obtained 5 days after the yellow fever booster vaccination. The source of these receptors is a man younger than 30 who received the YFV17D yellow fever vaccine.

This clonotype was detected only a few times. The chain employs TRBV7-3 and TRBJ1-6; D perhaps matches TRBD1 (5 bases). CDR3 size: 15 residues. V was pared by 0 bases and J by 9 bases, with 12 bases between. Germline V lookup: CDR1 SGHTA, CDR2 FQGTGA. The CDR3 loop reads CASSLTGGSGSPLHF. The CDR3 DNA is TGTGCCAGCAGCTTAACTGGGGGGTCGGGTTCACCCCTCCACTTT.

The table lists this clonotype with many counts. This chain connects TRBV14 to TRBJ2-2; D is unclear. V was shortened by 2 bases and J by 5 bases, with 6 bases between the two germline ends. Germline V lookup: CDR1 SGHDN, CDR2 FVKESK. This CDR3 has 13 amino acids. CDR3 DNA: TGTGCCAGCAGCCAATCTAGAACCGGGGAGCTGTTTTTT. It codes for CASSQSRTGELFF.

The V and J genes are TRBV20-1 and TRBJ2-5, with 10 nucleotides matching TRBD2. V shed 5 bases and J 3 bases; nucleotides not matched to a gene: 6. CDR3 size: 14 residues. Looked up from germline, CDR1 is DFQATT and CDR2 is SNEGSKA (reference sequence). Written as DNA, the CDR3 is TGCAGTGCTCGCAATCTAGCGGGGGAAGAGACCCAGTACTTC. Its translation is CSARNLAGEETQYF.

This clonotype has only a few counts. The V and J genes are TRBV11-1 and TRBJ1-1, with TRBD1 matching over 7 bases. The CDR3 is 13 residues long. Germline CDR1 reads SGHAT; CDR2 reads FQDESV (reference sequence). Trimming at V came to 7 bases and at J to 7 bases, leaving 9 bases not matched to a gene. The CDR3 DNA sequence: TGTGCCAGCACCAATTACAGGGGTATTGAAGCTTTCTTT. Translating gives CASTNYRGIEAFF.

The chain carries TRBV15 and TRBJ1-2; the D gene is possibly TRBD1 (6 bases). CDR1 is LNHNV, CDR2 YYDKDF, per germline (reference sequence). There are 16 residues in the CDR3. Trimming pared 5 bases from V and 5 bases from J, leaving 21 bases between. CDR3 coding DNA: TGTGCCACCAGCTCGGCTTCGACAGGCAATCATTATGGCTACACCTTC. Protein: CATSSASTGNHYGYTF. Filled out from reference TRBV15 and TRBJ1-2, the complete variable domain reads DAMVIQNPRYQVTQFGKPVTLSCSQTLNHNVMYWYQQKSSQAPKLLFHYYDKDFNNEADTPDNFQSRRPNTSFCFLDIRSPGLGDTAMYLCATSSASTGNHYGYTFGSGTRLTVV.

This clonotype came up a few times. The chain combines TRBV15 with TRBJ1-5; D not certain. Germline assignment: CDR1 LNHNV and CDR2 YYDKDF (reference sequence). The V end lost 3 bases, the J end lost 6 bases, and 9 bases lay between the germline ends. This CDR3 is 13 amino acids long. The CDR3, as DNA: TGTGCCACCAGCAGTTCGGGCAGTCAGCCCCAGCATTTT. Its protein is CATSSSGSQPQHF. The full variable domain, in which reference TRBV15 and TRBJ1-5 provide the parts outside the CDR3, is DAMVIQNPRYQVTQFGKPVTLSCSQTLNHNVMYWYQQKSSQAPKLLFHYYDKDFNNEADTPDNFQSRRPNTSFCFLDIRSPGLGDTAMYLCATSSSGSQPQHFGDGTRLSIL.

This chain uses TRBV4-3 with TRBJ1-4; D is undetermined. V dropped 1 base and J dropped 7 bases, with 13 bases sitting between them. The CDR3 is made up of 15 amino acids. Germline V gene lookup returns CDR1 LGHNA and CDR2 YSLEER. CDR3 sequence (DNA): TGCGCCAGCAGCCAAGTTCATCTTAGTAGTGAAAAACTGTTTTTT. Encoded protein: CASSQVHLSSEKLFF.

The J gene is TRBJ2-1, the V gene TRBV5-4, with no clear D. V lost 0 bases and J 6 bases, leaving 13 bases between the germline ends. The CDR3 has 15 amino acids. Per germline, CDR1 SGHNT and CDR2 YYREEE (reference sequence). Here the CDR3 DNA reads TGTGCCAGCAGCTTGGGGGCCCAAAGTTCCAATGAGCAGTTCTTC. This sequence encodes CASSLGAQSSNEQFF. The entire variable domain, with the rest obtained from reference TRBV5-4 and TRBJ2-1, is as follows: ETGVTQSPTHLIKTRGQQVTLRCSSQSGHNTVSWYQQALGQGPQFIFQYYREEENGRGNFPPRFSGLQFPNYSSELNVNALELDDSALYLCASSLGAQSSNEQFFGPGTRLTVL.

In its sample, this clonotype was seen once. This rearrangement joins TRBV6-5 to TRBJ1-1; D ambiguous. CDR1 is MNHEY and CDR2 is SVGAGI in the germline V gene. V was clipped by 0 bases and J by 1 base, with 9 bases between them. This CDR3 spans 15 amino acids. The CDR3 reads CASSYSSVGNTEAFF. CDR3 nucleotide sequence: TGTGCCAGCAGTTACTCATCCGTGGGGAACACTGAAGCTTTCTTT.

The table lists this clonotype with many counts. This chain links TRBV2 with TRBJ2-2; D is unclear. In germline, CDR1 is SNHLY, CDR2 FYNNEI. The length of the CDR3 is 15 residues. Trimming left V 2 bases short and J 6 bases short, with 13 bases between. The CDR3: CASSERAPGSGELFF. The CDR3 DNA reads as TGTGCCAGCAGTGAAAGGGCCCCGGGCTCCGGGGAGCTGTTTTTT.

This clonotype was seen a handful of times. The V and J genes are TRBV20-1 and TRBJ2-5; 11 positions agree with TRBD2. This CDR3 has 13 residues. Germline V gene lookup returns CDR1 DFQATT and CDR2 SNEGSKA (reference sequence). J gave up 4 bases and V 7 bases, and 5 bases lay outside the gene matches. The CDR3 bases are TGCAGTGGGACTACTAGCGGGGGAGAGACCCAGTACTTC. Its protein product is CSGTTSGGETQYF.

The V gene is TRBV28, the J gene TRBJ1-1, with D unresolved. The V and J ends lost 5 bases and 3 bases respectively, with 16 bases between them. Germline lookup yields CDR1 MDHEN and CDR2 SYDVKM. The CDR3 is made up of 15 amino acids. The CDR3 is CASSPQKIPHTEAFF. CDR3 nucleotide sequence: TGTGCCAGCAGTCCGCAGAAAATTCCCCACACTGAAGCTTTCTTT.

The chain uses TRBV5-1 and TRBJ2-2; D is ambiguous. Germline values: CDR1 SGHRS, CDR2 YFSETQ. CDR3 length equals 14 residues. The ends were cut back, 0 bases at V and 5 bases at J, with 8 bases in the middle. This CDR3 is CASSLDPATGELFF. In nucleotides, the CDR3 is TGCGCCAGCAGCTTGGACCCCGCAACCGGGGAGCTGTTTTTT.

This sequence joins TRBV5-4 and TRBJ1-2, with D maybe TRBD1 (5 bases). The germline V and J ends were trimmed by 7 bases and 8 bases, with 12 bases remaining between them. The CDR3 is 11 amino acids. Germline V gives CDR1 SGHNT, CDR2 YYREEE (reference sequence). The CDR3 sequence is CASFFQGGYTF. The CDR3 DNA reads TGTGCCAGCTTCTTTCAGGGAGGCTACACCTTC.

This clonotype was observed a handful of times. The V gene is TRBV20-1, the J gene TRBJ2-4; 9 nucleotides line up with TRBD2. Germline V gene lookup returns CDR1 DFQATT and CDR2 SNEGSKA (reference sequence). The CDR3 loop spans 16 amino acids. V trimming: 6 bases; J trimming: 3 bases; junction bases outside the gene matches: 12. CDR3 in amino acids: CSAAAAASGDKNIQYF. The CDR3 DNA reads TGCAGTGCAGCGGCGGCGGCTAGCGGGGACAAAAACATTCAGTACTTC.

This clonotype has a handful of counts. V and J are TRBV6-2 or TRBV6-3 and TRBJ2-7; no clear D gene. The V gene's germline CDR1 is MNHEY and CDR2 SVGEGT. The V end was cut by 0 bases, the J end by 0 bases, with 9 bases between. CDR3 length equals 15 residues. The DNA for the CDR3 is TGTGCCAGCAGTTACTCCGACTGGAGCTCCTACGAGCAGTACTTC. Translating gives CASSYSDWSSYEQYF.

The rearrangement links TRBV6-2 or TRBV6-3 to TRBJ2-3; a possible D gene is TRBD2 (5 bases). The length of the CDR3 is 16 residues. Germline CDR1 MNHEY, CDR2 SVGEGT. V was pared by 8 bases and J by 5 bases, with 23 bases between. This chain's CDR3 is CASSFSVAGGQDTQYF. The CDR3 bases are TGTGCCAGCTCCTTTTCCGTGGCGGGCGGCCAAGATACGCAGTATTTT.

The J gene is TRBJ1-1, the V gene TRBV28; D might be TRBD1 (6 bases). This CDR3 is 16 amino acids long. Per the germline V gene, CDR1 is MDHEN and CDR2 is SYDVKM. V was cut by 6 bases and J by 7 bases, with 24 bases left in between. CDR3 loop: CASSFNGGQWTYEAFF. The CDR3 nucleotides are TGTGCCAGCAGCTTCAACGGCGGACAGTGGACCTATGAAGCTTTCTTT.

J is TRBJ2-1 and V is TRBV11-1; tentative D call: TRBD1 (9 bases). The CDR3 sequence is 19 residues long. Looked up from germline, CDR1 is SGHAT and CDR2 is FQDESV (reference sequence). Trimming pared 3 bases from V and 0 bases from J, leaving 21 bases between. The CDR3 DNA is TGTGCCAGCAGCTTTTTGGGACAGGGTGGGACTAGCTCCTACAATGAGCAGTTCTTC. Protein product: CASSFLGQGGTSSYNEQFF.

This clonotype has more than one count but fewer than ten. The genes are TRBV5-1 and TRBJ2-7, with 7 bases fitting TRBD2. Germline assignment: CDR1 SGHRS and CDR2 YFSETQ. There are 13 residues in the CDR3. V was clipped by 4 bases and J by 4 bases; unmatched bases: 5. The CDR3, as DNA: TGCGCCAGCAGCCGTCGGGGGGATTACGAGCAGTACTTC. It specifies CASSRRGDYEQYF.

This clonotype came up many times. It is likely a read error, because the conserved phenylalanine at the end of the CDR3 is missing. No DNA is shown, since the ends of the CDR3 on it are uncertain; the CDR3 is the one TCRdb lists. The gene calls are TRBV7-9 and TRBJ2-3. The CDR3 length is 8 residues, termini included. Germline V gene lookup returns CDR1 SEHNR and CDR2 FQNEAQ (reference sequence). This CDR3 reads CASSLDLS.

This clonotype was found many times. CDR3 in amino acids: CASSPKNGAETQYF. The CDR3 DNA reads TGTGCCAGCTCCCCGAAGAATGGGGCAGAGACCCAGTACTTC. The V and J genes are TRBV18 and TRBJ2-5; maybe TRBD1 (5 bases). Trimming left V 6 bases short and J 4 bases short, with 15 bases between. This CDR3 contains 14 residues. Germline CDR1 KGHSH, CDR2 LQKENI. Full variable domain (remainder filled in from reference TRBV18 and TRBJ2-5): NAGVMQNPRHLVRRRGQEARLRCSPMKGHSHVYWYRQLPEEGLKFMVYLQKENIIDESGMPKERFSAEFPKEGPSILRIQQVVRGDSAAYFCASSPKNGAETQYFGPGTRLLVL.

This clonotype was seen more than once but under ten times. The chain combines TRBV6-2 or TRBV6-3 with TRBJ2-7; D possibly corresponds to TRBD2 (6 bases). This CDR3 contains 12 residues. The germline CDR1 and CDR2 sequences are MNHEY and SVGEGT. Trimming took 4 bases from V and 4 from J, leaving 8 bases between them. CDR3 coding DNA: TGTGCCAGCAGTTCGCTAGCGTACGAGCAGTACGTC. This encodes CASSSLAYEQYV.

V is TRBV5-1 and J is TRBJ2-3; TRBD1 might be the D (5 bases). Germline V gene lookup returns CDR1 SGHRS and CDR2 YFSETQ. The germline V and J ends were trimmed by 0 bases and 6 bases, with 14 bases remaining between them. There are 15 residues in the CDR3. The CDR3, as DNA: TGCGCCAGCAGCTTGGCGGCAGGGCCGGCTGATACGCAGTATTTT. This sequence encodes CASSLAAGPADTQYF.

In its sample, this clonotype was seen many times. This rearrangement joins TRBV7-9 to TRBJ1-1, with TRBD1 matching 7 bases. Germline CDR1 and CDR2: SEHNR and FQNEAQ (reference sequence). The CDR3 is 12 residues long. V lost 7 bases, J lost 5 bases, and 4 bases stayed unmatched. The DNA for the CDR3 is TGTGCCAGCAACCCACAGGGGACTGAAGCTTTCTTT. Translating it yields CASNPQGTEAFF.

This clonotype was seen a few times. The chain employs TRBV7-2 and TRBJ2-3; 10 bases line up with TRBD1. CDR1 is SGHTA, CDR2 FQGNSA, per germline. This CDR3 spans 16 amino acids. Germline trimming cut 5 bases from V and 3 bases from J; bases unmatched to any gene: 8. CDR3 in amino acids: CASSAGQGRGTDTQYF. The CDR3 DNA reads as TGTGCCAGCAGCGCGGGACAGGGGAGGGGTACAGATACGCAGTATTTT.